The 13 T cell receptor beta chains below come from one sample, sequenced in a study of T cell repertoires in cytomegalovirus infection (dated by TCRdb to between 2018 and 2021). The sequencer listed for this sample is Illumina HiSeq 1500. Using fastp trimming at Q25 and MiXCR clonotype assembly, TCRdb reanalyzed the public sequencing data and kept in-frame beta chains. Entries that share a CDR3 protein sequence are merged under the most common genes and DNA. Counted in this sample were some 270,000 distinct CDR3 sequences; approximately 15% of them appeared once. Of the sample, around half is held by the ten largest clones. Sequencing input: CD8+ T cells from PBMCs. The receptors stem from a human donor in good health (CMV status not recorded). Some clones in this sample may be carry-over from other donors' samples.

This clonotype was counted between two and nine times. The chain joins TRBV25-1 to TRBJ2-2, with no clear D. Germline V CDR1 and CDR2: MGHDK, SYGVNS. There are 14 residues in the CDR3. V was pared by 5 bases and J by 3 bases, with 10 bases between. CDR3 nucleotides: TGTGCCAGCAGTCGAACGACCTACACCGGGGAGCTGTTTTTT. Residues: CASSRTTYTGELFF.

In this sample, this clonotype turned up many times. J is TRBJ1-1 and V is TRBV7-9; D is perhaps TRBD1 (6 bases). Germline CDR1 SEHNR, CDR2 FQNEAQ (reference sequence). The CDR3 extends over 14 amino acids. Trimming took off 6 bases at V and 1 base at J, with 12 bases between the two ends. The CDR3 DNA follows: TGTGCCAGCAGACCCCCCAGGGGGAACACTGAAGCTTTCTTT. Protein: CASRPPRGNTEAFF.

This chain links TRBV7-2 with TRBJ1-1; maybe TRBD1 (5 bases). Germline lookup yields CDR1 SGHTA and CDR2 FQGNSA. The germline V and J ends were trimmed by 5 bases and 7 bases, with 14 bases remaining between them. The CDR3 is 13 residues long. The CDR3 DNA sequence: TGTGCCAGCAGCCCCTATCTCGGGGGTGAAGCTTTCTTT. Its protein product is CASSPYLGGEAFF.

This clonotype was seen ten or more times. V and J are TRBV9 and TRBJ1-1, with no clear D. The CDR3 covers 12 residues. V was shortened by 4 bases and J by 1 base, with 5 bases between the two germline ends. The germline CDR1 and CDR2 sequences are SGDLS and YYNGEE. CDR3 coding DNA: TGTGCCAGCAGCCCAGGGAACACTGAAGCTTTCTTT. Its translation is CASSPGNTEAFF.

This chain connects TRBV28 to TRBJ1-6; 7 positions match TRBD1. The CDR3 runs to 17 residues. Germline V gene data show CDR1 as MDHEN and CDR2 as SYDVKM. V shed 6 bases, J shed 0 bases, and the junction held 8 bases outside the gene matches. In nucleotides, the CDR3 is TGTGCCAGCAGAGGACTCCGACAGGGCTCCTATAATTCACCCCTCCACTTT. Translating gives CASRGLRQGSYNSPLHF.

This clonotype appeared many times. This chain links TRBV7-2 with TRBJ1-1; D perhaps matches TRBD1 (5 bases). The germline V and J ends were trimmed by 1 base and 11 bases, with 11 bases remaining between them. The V gene's germline CDR1 is SGHTA and CDR2 FQGNSA. CDR3 length: 12 residues. CDR3 in amino acids: CASSLGGAAAFF. The CDR3 DNA reads TGTGCCAGCAGCTTAGGTGGGGCGGCGGCTTTCTTT.

V and J are TRBV20-1 and TRBJ2-7; 10 bases are a match to TRBD2. CDR3 length equals 14 residues. CDR1 and CDR2 (germline): DFQATT, SNEGSKA (reference sequence). V lost 1 base to trimming and J lost 7 bases; unmatched junction nucleotides: 7. CDR3 in amino acids: CSARGGLAGAEQYF. The CDR3 coding sequence is TGCAGTGCTAGAGGGGGGCTAGCGGGGGCAGAGCAGTACTTC.

This clonotype was detected a few times. V and J are TRBV10-2 and TRBJ2-3; 16 positions agree with TRBD2. This CDR3 has 16 residues. The germline CDR1 and CDR2 sequences are WSHSY and SAAADI. Germline trimming cut 6 bases from V and 5 bases from J; bases unmatched to any gene: 5. The CDR3 loop reads CASSPGTSGGGDTQYF. As DNA, the CDR3 is TGCGCCAGCAGCCCGGGGACTAGCGGGGGGGGAGATACGCAGTATTTT.

This clonotype was recorded a few times. The V and J genes are TRBV29-1 and TRBJ1-2, with D uncertain. CDR3 length equals 11 residues. Germline V gene lookup returns CDR1 SQVTM and CDR2 ANQGSEA. The CDR3 reads CGAPKETGYTF. For the CDR3, the DNA is TGCGGCGCGCCTAAAGAGACTGGCTACACCTTC.

The rearrangement links TRBV10-2 to TRBJ1-5; TRBD1 might be the D (6 bases). CDR3 length: 14 residues. Germline V CDR1 and CDR2: WSHSY, SAAADI. The germline V and J ends were trimmed by 2 bases and 2 bases, with 7 bases remaining between them. CDR3 sequence (DNA): TGCGCCAGCAGTGAGGGGGGCCGCAATCAGCCCCAGCATTTT. Its translation is CASSEGGRNQPQHF.

CDR3 amino acids: CASSHSGTGQTSGGGEQFF. The CDR3 region has the DNA TGTGCCAGCAGTCACTCCGGGACAGGTCAGACTTCGGGCGGCGGTGAGCAGTTCTTC. This chain uses TRBV7-6 with TRBJ2-1; TRBD1 matches at 8 bases. V shed 6 bases and J 9 bases; nucleotides not matched to a gene: 25. The CDR3 is 19 residues long. Looked up from germline, CDR1 is SGHVS and CDR2 is FNYEAQ.

This clonotype has ten or more counts. This chain uses TRBV7-2 with TRBJ2-7, with 10 bases aligning to TRBD2. Trimming at V came to 1 base and at J to 6 bases, leaving 3 bases not matched to a gene. The CDR3 extends over 14 amino acids. Per germline, CDR1 SGHTA and CDR2 FQGNSA. Here the CDR3 DNA reads TGTGCCAGCAGCTTAGTTACTAGCGGGGCCGAGCAGTACTTC. This encodes CASSLVTSGAEQYF. Together with reference TRBV7-2 and TRBJ2-7, the CDR3 gives the full variable domain: GAGVSQSPSNKVTEKGKDVELRCDPISGHTALYWYRQSLGQGLEFLIYFQGNSAPDKSGLPSDRFSAERTGGSVSTLTIQRTQQEDSAVYLCASSLVTSGAEQYFGPGTRLTVT.

The table lists this clonotype with many counts. The V gene is TRBV6-1, the J gene TRBJ2-7; D remains unclear. In germline, CDR1 is MNHNS, CDR2 SASEGT. V lost 0 bases and J 2 bases, leaving 5 bases between the germline ends. This CDR3 has 13 amino acids. DNA for the CDR3: TGTGCCAGCAGTGAAGCGTCCGCCTACGAGCAGTACTTC. Translation gives CASSEASAYEQYF.